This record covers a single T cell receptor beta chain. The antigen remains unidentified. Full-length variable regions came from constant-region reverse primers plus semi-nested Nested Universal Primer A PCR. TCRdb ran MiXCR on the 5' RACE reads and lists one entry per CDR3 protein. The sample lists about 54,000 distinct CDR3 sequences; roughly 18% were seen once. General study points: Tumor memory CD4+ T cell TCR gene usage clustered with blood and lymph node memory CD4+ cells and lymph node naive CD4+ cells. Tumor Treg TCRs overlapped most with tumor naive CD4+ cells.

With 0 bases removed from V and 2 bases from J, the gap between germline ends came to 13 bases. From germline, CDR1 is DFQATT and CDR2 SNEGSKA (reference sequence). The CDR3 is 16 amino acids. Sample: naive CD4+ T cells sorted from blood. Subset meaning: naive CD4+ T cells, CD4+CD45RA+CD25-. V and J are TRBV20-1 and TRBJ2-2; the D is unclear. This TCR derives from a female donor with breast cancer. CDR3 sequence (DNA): TGCAGTGCTAGAGATCGGCTGTACACAAACACCGGGGAGCTGTTTTTT. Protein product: CSARDRLYTNTGELFF.